Below, 10 T cell receptor beta chains from the same sample are listed, as sequenced in a study of blood T cell repertoires in COVID-19. Clones were read by immunoSEQ multiplex PCR, and TCRdb kept only the in-frame ones, dropping some. The sample contains 250,000 to 350,000 clones, approximately 90% of which appear only once. The sample consisted of peripheral blood. Every receptor here comes from a man aged 18 to 29 with active or convalescent COVID-19.

The chain couples TRBV6-5 to TRBJ1-5, with D tentatively TRBD1 (5 bases). V shed 5 bases and J shed 4 bases, with 12 bases lying between them. CDR1 and CDR2 (germline): MNHEY, SVGAGI. This CDR3 contains 14 residues. The CDR3 loop reads CASSLDGGNQPQHF. In DNA form, the CDR3 reads TGTGCCAGCAGTCTGGATGGGGGGAATCAGCCCCAGCATTTT.

The chain is built from TRBV6-4 and TRBJ2-1; D might be TRBD2 (6 bases). This CDR3 spans 16 amino acids. Germline loops: CDR1 MRHNA, CDR2 SNTAGT. V was pared by 5 bases and J by 1 base, with 15 bases between. The DNA of the CDR3 is TGTGCCAGCAGTCCCATCGCCGGGACTTCCTACAATGAGCAGTTCTTC. It yields the protein CASSPIAGTSYNEQFF.

This clone has a single count. The chain has TRBV21-1 and TRBJ2-7; the D call in the table, TRBD1, was not verified against the DNA. TRBV21-1 is assigned pseudogene status. The CDR3 extends over 15 amino acids. CDR3 DNA sequence: TGTGCCAGCAGCACGGAGACAGGGCCATCCTACGAGCAGTACTTC. Its protein is CASSTETGPSYEQYF.

This rearrangement joins TRBV2 to TRBJ2-3; TRBD2 agrees at 12 bases. Germline-derived CDR1 and CDR2 are SNHLY and FYNNEI. The CDR3 consists of 16 residues. V shed 3 bases and J 11 bases; nucleotides not matched to a gene: 12. CDR3 loop: CASSDRASGRAGGQYF. The CDR3 nucleotides read TGTGCCAGCAGTGACCGCGCTAGCGGGAGGGCTGGTGGGCAGTATTTT.

The chain recombines TRBV6-2 or TRBV6-3 with TRBJ2-2; 15 bases match TRBD2. The CDR3 totals 17 residues. Germline V gene lookup returns CDR1 MNHEY and CDR2 SVGEGT. After removal of 6 bases from V and 6 bases from J, the junction contained 8 bases not matched to a gene. In DNA form, the CDR3 reads TGTGCCAGCAGCCCTGGGACTAGCGGGAGGAGGGCCGGGGAGCTGTTTTTT. It specifies CASSPGTSGRRAGELFF.

This sequence joins TRBV29-1 and TRBJ1-6, with D possibly TRBD1 on 6 matching bases. There are 13 residues in the CDR3. V lost 7 bases, J lost 10 bases, and 17 bases lay in between. The germline CDR1 and CDR2 sequences are SQVTM and ANQGSEA. Here the CDR3 reads CSATQGRGSPLHF. CDR3 nucleotide sequence: TGCAGCGCGACACAGGGAAGGGGGTCACCCCTCCACTTT.

The chain carries TRBV7-9 and TRBJ1-3, with a weak D call TRBD1 (5 bases). The germline CDR1 and CDR2 sequences are SEHNR and FQNEAQ (reference sequence). This CDR3 region has 17 residues. The V end was cut by 3 bases, the J end by 0 bases, with 15 bases between. The CDR3 region is CASSFLVEQDSGNTIYF. The DNA for the CDR3 is TGTGCCAGCAGCTTCTTAGTTGAACAGGACTCTGGAAACACCATATATTTT.

This chain uses TRBV29-1 with TRBJ2-6; D ambiguous. From germline, CDR1 is SQVTM and CDR2 ANQGSEA. The ends were cut back, 7 bases at V and 1 base at J, with 17 bases in the middle. The CDR3 is made up of 16 amino acids. The CDR3 region is CSALISGPSGANVLTF. CDR3 bases: TGCAGCGCCCTCATTAGTGGTCCTTCTGGGGCCAACGTCCTGACTTTC.

This chain links TRBV25-1 with TRBJ2-3, with 13 positions matching TRBD2. V lost 5 bases, J lost 4 bases, and 3 bases stayed unmatched. Germline CDR1 reads MGHDK; CDR2 reads SYGVNS. The CDR3 covers 15 residues. The CDR3 sequence is CASSRLAGGADTQYF. The CDR3 nucleotides read TGTGCCAGCAGTCGACTAGCGGGAGGAGCAGATACGCAGTATTTT.

This clone occurred a few times. The V gene is TRBV5-6, the J gene TRBJ2-7, with TRBD2 matching 8 bases. Germline values: CDR1 SGHDT, CDR2 YYEEEE. After removal of 4 bases from V and 3 bases from J, the junction contained 9 bases not matched to a gene. The CDR3 runs 15 residues. This CDR3 is CASSLESGSYYEQYF. The CDR3, as DNA: TGTGCCAGCAGCCTGGAAAGCGGGAGTTACTACGAGCAGTACTTC. Complete variable domain (other parts from reference TRBV5-6 and TRBJ2-7): DAGVTQSPTHLIKTRGQQVTLRCSPKSGHDTVSWYQQALGQGPQFIFQYYEEEERQRGNFPDRFSGHQFPNYSSELNVNALLLGDSALYLCASSLESGSYYEQYFGPGTRLTVT.